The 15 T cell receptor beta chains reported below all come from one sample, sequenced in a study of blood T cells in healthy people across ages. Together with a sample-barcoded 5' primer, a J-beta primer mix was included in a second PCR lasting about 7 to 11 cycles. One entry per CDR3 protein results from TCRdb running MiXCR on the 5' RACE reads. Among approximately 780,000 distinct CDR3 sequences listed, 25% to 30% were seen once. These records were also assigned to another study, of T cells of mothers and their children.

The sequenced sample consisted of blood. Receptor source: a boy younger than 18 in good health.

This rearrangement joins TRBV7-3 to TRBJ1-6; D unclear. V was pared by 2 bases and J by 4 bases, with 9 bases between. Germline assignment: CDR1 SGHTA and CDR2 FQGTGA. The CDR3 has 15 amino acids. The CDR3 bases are TGTGCCAGCAGCTTACTAGGCCAGTATAATTCACCCCTCCACTTT. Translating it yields CASSLLGQYNSPLHF.

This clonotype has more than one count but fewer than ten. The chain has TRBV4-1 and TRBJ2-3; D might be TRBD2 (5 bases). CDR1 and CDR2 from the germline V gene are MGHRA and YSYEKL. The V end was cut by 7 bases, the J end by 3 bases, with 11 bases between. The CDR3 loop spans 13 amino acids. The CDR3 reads CASTTPGTDTQYF. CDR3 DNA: TGCGCCAGCACCACCCCGGGGACAGATACGCAGTATTTT.

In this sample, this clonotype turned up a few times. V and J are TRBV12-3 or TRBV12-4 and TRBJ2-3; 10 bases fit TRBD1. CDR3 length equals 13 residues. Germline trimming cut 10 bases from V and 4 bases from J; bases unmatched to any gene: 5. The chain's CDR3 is CATDRGQADTQYF. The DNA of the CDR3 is TGTGCCACCGACAGGGGGCAAGCAGATACGCAGTATTTT.

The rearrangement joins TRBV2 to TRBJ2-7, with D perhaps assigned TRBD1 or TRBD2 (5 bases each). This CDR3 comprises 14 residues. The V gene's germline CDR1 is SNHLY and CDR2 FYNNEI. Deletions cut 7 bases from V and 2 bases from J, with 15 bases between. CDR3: CASKYGTQTYEQYF. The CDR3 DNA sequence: TGTGCCAGCAAGTACGGGACGCAGACCTACGAGCAGTACTTC.

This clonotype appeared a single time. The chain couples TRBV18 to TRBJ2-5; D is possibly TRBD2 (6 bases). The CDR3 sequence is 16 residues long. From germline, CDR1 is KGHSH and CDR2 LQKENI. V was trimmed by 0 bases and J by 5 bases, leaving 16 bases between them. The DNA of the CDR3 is TGTGCCAGCTCACCACCGGGGGGAAAGTTCGCGGAGACCCAGTACTTC. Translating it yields CASSPPGGKFAETQYF.

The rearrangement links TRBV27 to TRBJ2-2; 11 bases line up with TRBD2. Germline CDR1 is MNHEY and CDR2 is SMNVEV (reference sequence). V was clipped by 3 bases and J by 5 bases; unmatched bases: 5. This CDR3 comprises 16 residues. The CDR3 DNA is TGTGCCAGCAGTTTTCGAGGGACTAGCGGAACCGGGGAGCTGTTTTTT. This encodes CASSFRGTSGTGELFF.

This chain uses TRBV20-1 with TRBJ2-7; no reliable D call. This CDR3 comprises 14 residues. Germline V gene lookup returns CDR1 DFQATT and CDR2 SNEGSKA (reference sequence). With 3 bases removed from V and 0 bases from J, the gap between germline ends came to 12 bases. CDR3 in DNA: TGCAGTGCTAGGGGCTTAAGGAGCTCCTACGAGCAGTACTTC. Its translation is CSARGLRSSYEQYF.

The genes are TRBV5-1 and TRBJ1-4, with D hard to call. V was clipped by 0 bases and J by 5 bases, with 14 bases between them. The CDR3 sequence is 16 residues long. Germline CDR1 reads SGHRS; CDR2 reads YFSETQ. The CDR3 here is CASSLGWLLRNEKLFF. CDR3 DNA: TGCGCCAGCAGCTTGGGGTGGTTACTGAGAAATGAAAAACTGTTTTTT.

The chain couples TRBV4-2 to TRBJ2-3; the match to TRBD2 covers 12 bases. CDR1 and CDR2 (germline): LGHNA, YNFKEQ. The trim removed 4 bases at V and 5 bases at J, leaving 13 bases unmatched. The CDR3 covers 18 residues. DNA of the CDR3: TGTGCCAGCAGCCCTCTACTAGCGGGGGGCGCTCGGGGAGATACGCAGTATTTT. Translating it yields CASSPLLAGGARGDTQYF.

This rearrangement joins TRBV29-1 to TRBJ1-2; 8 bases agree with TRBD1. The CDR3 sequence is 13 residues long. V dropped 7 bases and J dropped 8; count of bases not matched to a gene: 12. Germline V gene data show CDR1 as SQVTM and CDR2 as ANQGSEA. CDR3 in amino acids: CSGKDRVDSGYTF. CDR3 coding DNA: TGCAGCGGGAAGGACAGGGTTGATTCGGGCTACACCTTC.

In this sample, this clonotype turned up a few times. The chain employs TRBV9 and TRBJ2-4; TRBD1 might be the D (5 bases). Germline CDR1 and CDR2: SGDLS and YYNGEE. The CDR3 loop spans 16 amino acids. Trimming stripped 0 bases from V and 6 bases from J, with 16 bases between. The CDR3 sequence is CASSVDGQGLGNIQYF. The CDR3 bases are TGTGCCAGCAGCGTAGATGGGCAGGGTCTTGGAAACATTCAGTACTTC. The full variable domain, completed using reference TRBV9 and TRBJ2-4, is DSGVTQTPKHLITATGQRVTLRCSPRSGDLSVYWYQQSLDQGLQFLIQYYNGEERAKGNILERFSAQQFPDLHSELNLSSLELGDSALYFCASSVDGQGLGNIQYFGAGTRLSVL.

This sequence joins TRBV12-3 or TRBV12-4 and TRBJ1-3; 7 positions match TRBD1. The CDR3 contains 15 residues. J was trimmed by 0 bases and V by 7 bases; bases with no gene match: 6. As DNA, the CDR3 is TGTGCCAGCAACCTGGACAGGCTCTCTGGAAACACCATATATTTT. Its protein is CASNLDRLSGNTIYF.

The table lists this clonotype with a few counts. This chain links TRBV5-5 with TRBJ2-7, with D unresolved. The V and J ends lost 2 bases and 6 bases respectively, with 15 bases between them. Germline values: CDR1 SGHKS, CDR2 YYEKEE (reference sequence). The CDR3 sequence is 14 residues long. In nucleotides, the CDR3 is TGTGCCAGCAGCTTAACCTTATCGCTCTCCGAGCAGTACTTC. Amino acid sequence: CASSLTLSLSEQYF.

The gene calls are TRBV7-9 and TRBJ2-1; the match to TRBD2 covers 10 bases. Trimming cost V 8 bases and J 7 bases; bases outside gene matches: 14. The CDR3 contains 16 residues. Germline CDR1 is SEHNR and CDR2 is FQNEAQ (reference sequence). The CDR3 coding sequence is TGTGCCAGCGGCGATGTGGCTAGCGGGAGAGTTAATGAGCAGTTCTTC. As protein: CASGDVASGRVNEQFF.

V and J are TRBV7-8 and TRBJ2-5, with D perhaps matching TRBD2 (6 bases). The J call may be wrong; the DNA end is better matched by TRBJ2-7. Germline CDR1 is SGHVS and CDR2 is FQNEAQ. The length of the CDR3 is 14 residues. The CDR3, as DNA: TGTGCCAGCAGCCCCTGGGGGGTGACGTACGAGCAGTACTTC. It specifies CASSPWGVTYEQYF.